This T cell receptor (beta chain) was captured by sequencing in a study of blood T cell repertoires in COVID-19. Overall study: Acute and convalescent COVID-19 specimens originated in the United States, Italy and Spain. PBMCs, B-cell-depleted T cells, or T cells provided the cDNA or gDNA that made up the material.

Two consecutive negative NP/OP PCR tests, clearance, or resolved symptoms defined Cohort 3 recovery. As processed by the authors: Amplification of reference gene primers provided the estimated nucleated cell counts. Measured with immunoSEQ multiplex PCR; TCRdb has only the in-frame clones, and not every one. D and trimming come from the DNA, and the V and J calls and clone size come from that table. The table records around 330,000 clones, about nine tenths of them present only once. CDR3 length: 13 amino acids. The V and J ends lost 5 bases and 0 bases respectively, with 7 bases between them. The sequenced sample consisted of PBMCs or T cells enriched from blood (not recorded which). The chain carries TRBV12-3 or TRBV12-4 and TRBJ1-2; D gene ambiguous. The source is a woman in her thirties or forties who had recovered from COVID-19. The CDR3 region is CASSITANYGYTF. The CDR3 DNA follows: TGTGCCAGCAGTATCACAGCTAACTATGGCTACACCTTC.